This T cell receptor beta chain emerged from a study of human versus mouse CDR3 diversity and MHC coevolution. Study findings and constraints: Human CDR3s averaged more deletions and insertions than mouse CDR3s. The lowest clonal inequality scores came from most of the three human donors.

Germline V gives CDR1 SQVTM, CDR2 ANQGSEA. The CDR3 runs 14 residues. Germline trimming cut 6 bases from V and 1 base from J; bases unmatched to any gene: 5. With respect to this clone: Its antigen remains unknown.

Assay: immunoSEQ multiplex PCR; the TCRdb copy retains only in-frame clones and omits some. The sample yields roughly 81,000 clones, just under 95% seen once. The sequenced sample consisted of naive CD4+ T cells from blood. Sample subset: CD45RO-negative CD62L-positive naive CD4 T cells. V gene TRBV29-1 combines with J gene TRBJ2-2, with TRBD2 matching 7 bases. The sequence came from a person aged 30-69 years in good health. The chain's CDR3 is CSVGGTLNTGELFF. CDR3 bases: TGCAGCGTGGGAGGGACTCTGAACACCGGGGAGCTGTTTTTT.